The 22 T cell receptor beta chains below all came from one sample that was sequenced in a study of cytomegalovirus exposure and HLA in healthy donors. A multiplex PCR was run with 60 Vbeta primers and 13 Jbeta primers. Clones were sequenced by immunoSEQ multiplex PCR, and TCRdb holds only the in-frame ones, with some missing. The sample has 99,000 or so clones, about 12% seen once. What was sequenced was PBMCs. These receptors were taken from a man aged 40-49 years in good health and CMV-seropositive.

The chain recombines TRBV5-8 with TRBJ2-7; D uncertain. Germline V gives CDR1 SGHTS, CDR2 YDEGEE. CDR3 size: 14 residues. Trimming stripped 2 bases from V and 1 base from J, with 10 bases between. Here the CDR3 DNA reads TGTGCCAGCAGCTTTCTCGTTCTTTCCTACGAGCAGTACTTC. This gives the protein CASSFLVLSYEQYF.

This clone turned up a few times. The rearrangement uses TRBV12-5 and TRBJ2-3, with TRBD2 matching over 9 bases. Trimming at V came to 7 bases and at J to 6 bases, leaving 11 bases not matched to a gene. CDR3 length: 15 residues. Looked up from germline, CDR1 is LGHNT and CDR2 is FRNRAP. CDR3 in amino acids: CASARGEAGGDTQYF. CDR3 DNA sequence: TGTGCTAGTGCCCGGGGTGAGGCGGGAGGGGATACGCAGTATTTT.

This clone was recorded a few times. The V call is TRBV7-9, the J call TRBJ1-2, with TRBD1 identical over 9 bases. The CDR3 length is 13 residues. V gave up 1 base and J gave up 7 bases; unmatched junction bases: 1. Germline V gene lookup returns CDR1 SEHNR and CDR2 FQNEAQ (reference sequence). CDR3 sequence reads: CASSLETGGGYTF. The CDR3 nucleotides read TGTGCCAGCAGCTTAGAGACAGGGGGTGGCTACACCTTC.

This clone was seen a few times. The chain joins TRBV27 to TRBJ2-1; no definite D call. The germline CDR1 and CDR2 sequences are MNHEY and SMNVEV (reference sequence). Trimming cost V 3 bases and J 0 bases, with 12 bases left between them. This CDR3 has 16 amino acids. This CDR3 is CASSFRSRSSYNEQFF. The CDR3 DNA reads TGTGCCAGCAGTTTTAGGTCGCGGAGCTCCTACAATGAGCAGTTCTTC.

CDR3 amino acids: CASSPGGSLTYEQYF. CDR3 nucleotide sequence: TGCGCCAGCAGCCCGGGGGGCAGCCTTACCTACGAGCAGTACTTC. The rearrangement links TRBV5-1 to TRBJ2-7; weak D call: TRBD2 (7 bases). With 4 bases removed from V and 2 bases from J, the gap between germline ends came to 16 bases. CDR3 length: 15 residues. Germline V CDR1 and CDR2: SGHRS, YFSETQ.

There are a few counts of this clone. The chain joins TRBV4-3 to TRBJ2-3, with D maybe TRBD1 (6 bases). Trimming shortened V by 0 bases and J by 4 bases, and 8 bases separated the two germline ends. The CDR3 runs to 14 residues. Germline assignment: CDR1 LGHNA and CDR2 YSLEER. CDR3 DNA sequence: TGCGCCAGCAGCCAAGAAAGGGGGTCAGATACGCAGTATTTT. As protein: CASSQERGSDTQYF.

The chain carries TRBV7-9 and TRBJ2-3, with a possible D match to TRBD2 (5 bases). The V end was cut by 5 bases, the J end by 4 bases, with 16 bases between. Germline CDR1 is SEHNR and CDR2 is FQNEAQ (reference sequence). The CDR3 length is 15 residues. This chain's CDR3 is CASSPLVPHPDTQYF. The DNA of the CDR3 is TGTGCCAGCAGCCCACTAGTACCCCACCCAGATACGCAGTATTTT.

This clone turned up a few times. CDR3 DNA sequence: TGTGCCAGCAGTGTATCGACAGATGACACCTTC. Its translation is CASSVSTDDTF. This rearrangement joins TRBV2 to TRBJ1-2; D perhaps matches TRBD1 (5 bases). This CDR3 has 11 amino acids. Trimming took 4 bases from V and 12 from J, leaving 12 bases between them. The germline gives CDR1 SNHLY, CDR2 FYNNEI.

Notes on this clone: Other nucleotide sequences in the sample specify the same CDR3. This rearrangement joins TRBV27 to TRBJ1-5; TRBD1 aligns across 8 bases. Germline values: CDR1 MNHEY, CDR2 SMNVEV (reference sequence). J was trimmed by 5 bases and V by 3 bases; bases with no gene match: 0. This CDR3 contains 13 residues. CDR3 in amino acids: CASSLTGDQPQHF. As DNA, the CDR3 is TGTGCCAGCAGTTTGACAGGGGATCAGCCCCAGCATTTT.

The chain links TRBV10-3 to TRBJ2-5; 13 bases are a match to TRBD2. There are 15 residues in the CDR3. With V trimmed by 8 bases and J by 0 bases, 3 bases remained unmatched. Per germline, CDR1 ENHRY and CDR2 SYGVKD. The DNA of the CDR3 is TGTGCCATCGGGGGACTAGCGGGATACCAAGAGACCCAGTACTTC. Its translation: CAIGGLAGYQETQYF.

CDR3 in amino acids: CASSLIAGGPAETQYF. CDR3 coding DNA: TGTGCCAGCAGCTTAATAGCGGGAGGGCCGGCAGAGACCCAGTACTTC. The rearrangement joins TRBV7-8 to TRBJ2-5; 11 positions agree with TRBD2. Germline V CDR1 and CDR2: SGHVS, FQNEAQ. The CDR3 sequence is 16 residues long. Unmatched junction bases numbered 6, after V lost 2 bases and J lost 4 bases.

The sample holds a few counts of this clone. This chain connects TRBV18 to TRBJ2-7; 9 bases are shared with TRBD1. Germline V gene data show CDR1 as KGHSH and CDR2 as LQKENI. J lost 8 bases, V lost 3 bases, and 5 bases had no gene match. The CDR3 is 13 amino acids. CDR3 bases: TGTGCCAGCTCACCCATGGACAGGGGAAAGCAGTACTTC. Translated, it gives CASSPMDRGKQYF.

This clone was recorded a few times. V and J are TRBV4-3 and TRBJ2-1; 8 bases map to TRBD2. This CDR3 has 18 residues. V trimming: 0 bases; J trimming: 0 bases; junction bases outside the gene matches: 7. Looked up from germline, CDR1 is LGHNA and CDR2 is YSLEER. CDR3 DNA sequence: TGCGCCAGCAGCCAAGAGATTGGCGGGGGGTACTCCTACAATGAGCAGTTCTTC. It is translated as CASSQEIGGGYSYNEQFF.

The table lists this clone with a few counts. The V gene is TRBV18, the J gene TRBJ1-4; D unclear. This CDR3 has 15 amino acids. The V and J ends lost 4 bases and 6 bases respectively, with 15 bases between them. Germline lookup yields CDR1 KGHSH and CDR2 LQKENI. The CDR3 DNA sequence: TGTGCCAGCTCACAGTGGCCAGGTGATTATGAAAAACTGTTTTTT. This translates into CASSQWPGDYEKLFF.

Only a few counts were recorded for this clone. Germline and junction disagree at one end, which may indicate a read error. The chain recombines TRBV28 with TRBJ2-7, with D possibly matching TRBD1 (6 bases). CDR1 MDHEN and CDR2 SYDVKM come from the germline V gene. This CDR3 spans 10 amino acids. CDR3 bases: TGTGCCAGAAGTTTAGGACAGATGTACTTC. This codes for CARSLGQMYF.

V is TRBV7-6 and J is TRBJ2-5; TRBD2 aligns across 11 bases. The J call is doubtful: the DNA matches TRBJ2-7 better. The CDR3 consists of 15 residues. Looked up from germline, CDR1 is SGHVS and CDR2 is FNYEAQ. The DNA of the CDR3 is TGTGCCAGCAGCTTAGAACTAGCGGGAGCCCACGAGCAGTACTTC. Its protein product is CASSLELAGAHEQYF.

A few counts support this clone. The chain links TRBV14 to TRBJ1-1; 8 positions agree with TRBD1. The CDR3 is 16 amino acids. The germline CDR1 and CDR2 sequences are SGHDN and FVKESK. V gave up 5 bases and J gave up 3 bases; unmatched junction bases: 11. The CDR3 region is CASSSTSWTGHTEAFF. The CDR3 bases are TGTGCCAGCAGCTCTACCAGTTGGACAGGGCACACTGAAGCTTTCTTT.

This clone was seen a few times. This rearrangement joins TRBV6-5 to TRBJ2-1, with 7 positions matching TRBD1. V was clipped by 5 bases and J by 7 bases; unmatched bases: 11. Germline V lookup: CDR1 MNHEY, CDR2 SVGAGI. The CDR3 covers 15 residues. This CDR3 reads CASSSLGQVVNEQFF. The CDR3, as DNA: TGTGCCAGCAGTAGCCTTGGACAGGTGGTGAATGAGCAGTTCTTC.

This clone showed up just a few times. V is TRBV27 and J is TRBJ2-7, with a tentative D call TRBD1 (5 bases). Per the germline V gene, CDR1 is MNHEY and CDR2 is SMNVEV (reference sequence). Trimming removed 6 bases from V and 2 bases from J, with 17 bases in between. The CDR3 has 15 residues. CDR3 in DNA: TGTGCCAGCAGCCACCCAGGTGGGGCCACCTACGAGCAGTACTTC. Translation: CASSHPGGATYEQYF.

J is TRBJ2-3 and V is TRBV29-1; no reliable D call. This CDR3 region has 15 residues. In germline, CDR1 is SQVTM, CDR2 ANQGSEA. V shed 7 bases and J shed 1 base, with 18 bases lying between them. The CDR3 DNA reads TGCAGCGCAGTCGAATCGTCCCACCGCACAGATACGCAGTATTTT. This codes for CSAVESSHRTDTQYF.

The chain employs TRBV6-6 and TRBJ1-4; 10 nucleotides agree with TRBD1. The CDR3 contains 13 residues. Per germline, CDR1 MNHNY and CDR2 SVGAGI (reference sequence). J lost 8 bases, V lost 6 bases, and 3 bases had no gene match. CDR3 loop: CASRGQGWEKLFF. The CDR3 nucleotides are TGTGCCAGCAGGGGACAGGGGTGGGAAAAACTGTTTTTT.

V usage is TRBV30 and J usage is TRBJ2-1; D remains unclear. Deletions cut 3 bases from V and 2 bases from J, with 14 bases between. The CDR3 is made up of 15 amino acids. Germline V gene lookup returns CDR1 GTSNPN and CDR2 SVGIG (reference sequence). CDR3 sequence: CAWSRNSGPYNEQFF. CDR3 sequence (DNA): TGTGCCTGGAGCCGGAACTCTGGGCCCTACAATGAGCAGTTCTTC.